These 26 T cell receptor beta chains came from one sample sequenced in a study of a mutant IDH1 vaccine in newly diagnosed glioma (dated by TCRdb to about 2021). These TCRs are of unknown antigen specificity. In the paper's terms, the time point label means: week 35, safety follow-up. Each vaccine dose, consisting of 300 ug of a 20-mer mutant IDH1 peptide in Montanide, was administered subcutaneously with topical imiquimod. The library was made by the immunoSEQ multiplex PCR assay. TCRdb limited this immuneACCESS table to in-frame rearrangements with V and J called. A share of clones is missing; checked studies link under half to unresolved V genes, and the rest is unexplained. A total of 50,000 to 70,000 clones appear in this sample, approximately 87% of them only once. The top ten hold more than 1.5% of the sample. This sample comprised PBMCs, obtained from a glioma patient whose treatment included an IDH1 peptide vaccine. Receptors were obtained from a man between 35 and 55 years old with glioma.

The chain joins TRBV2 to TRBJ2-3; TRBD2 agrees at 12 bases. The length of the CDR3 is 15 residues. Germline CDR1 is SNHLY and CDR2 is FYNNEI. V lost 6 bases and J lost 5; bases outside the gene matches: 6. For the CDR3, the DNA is TGTGCCAGCAGAGGACTAGCGGGGCGGGGAGATACGCAGTATTTT. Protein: CASRGLAGRGDTQYF. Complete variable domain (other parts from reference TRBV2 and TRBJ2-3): EPEVTQTPSHQVTQMGQEVILRCVPISNHLYFYWYRQILGQKVEFLVSFYNNEISEKSEIFDDQFSVERPDGSNFTLKIRSTKLEDSAMYFCASRGLAGRGDTQYFGPGTRLTVL.

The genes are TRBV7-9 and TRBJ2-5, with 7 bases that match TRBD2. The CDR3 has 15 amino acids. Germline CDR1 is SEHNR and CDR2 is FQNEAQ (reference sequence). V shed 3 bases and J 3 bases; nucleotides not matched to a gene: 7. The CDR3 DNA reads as TGTGCCAGCAGCTTGTATGGCGCGGGAGAAGAGACCCAGTACTTC. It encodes CASSLYGAGEETQYF.

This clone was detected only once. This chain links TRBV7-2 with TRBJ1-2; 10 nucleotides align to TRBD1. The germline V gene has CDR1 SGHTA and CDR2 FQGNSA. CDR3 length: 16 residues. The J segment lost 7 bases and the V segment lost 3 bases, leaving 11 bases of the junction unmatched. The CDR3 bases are TGTGCCAGCAGCTTGAGGAACCGGGACAGGGGTTTTGGCTACACCTTC. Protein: CASSLRNRDRGFGYTF.

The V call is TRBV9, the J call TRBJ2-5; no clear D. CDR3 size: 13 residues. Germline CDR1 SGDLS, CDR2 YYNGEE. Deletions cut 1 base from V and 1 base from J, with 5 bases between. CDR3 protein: CASSVFSQETQYF. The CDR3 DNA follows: TGTGCCAGCAGCGTATTTTCCCAAGAGACCCAGTACTTC. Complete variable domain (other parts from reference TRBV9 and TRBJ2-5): DSGVTQTPKHLITATGQRVTLRCSPRSGDLSVYWYQQSLDQGLQFLIQYYNGEERAKGNILERFSAQQFPDLHSELNLSSLELGDSALYFCASSVFSQETQYFGPGTRLLVL.

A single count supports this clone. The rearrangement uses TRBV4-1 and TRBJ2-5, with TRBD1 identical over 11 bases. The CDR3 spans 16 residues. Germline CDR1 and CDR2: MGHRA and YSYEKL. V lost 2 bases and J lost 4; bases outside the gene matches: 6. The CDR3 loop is CASSQSGQGAGETQYF. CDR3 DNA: TGCGCCAGCAGCCAAAGTGGACAGGGGGCGGGAGAGACCCAGTACTTC.

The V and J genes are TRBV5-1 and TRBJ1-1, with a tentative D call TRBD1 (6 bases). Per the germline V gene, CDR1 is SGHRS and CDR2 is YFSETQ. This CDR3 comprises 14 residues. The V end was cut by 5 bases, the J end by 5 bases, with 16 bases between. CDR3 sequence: CASSHGGEGTEAFF. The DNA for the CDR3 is TGCGCCAGCAGTCACGGGGGCGAAGGGACTGAAGCTTTCTTT.

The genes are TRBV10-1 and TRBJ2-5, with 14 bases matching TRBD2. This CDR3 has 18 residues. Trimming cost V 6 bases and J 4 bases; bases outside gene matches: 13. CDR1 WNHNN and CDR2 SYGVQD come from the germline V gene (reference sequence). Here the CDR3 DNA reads TGCGCCAGCAGGCCTTCCCCGACTAGCGGGAGGGCCAGAGAGACCCAGTACTTC. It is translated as CASRPSPTSGRARETQYF.

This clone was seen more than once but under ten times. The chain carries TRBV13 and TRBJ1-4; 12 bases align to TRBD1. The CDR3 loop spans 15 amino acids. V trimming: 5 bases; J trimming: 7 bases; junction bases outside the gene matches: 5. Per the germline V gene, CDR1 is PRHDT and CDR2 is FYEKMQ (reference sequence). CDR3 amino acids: CASSPPGQGAEKLFF. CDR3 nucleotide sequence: TGTGCCAGCAGCCCCCCGGGACAGGGGGCTGAAAAACTGTTTTTT.

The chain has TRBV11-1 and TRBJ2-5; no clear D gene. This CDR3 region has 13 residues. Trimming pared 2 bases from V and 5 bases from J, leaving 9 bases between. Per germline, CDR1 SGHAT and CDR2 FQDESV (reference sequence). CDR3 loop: CASSLKRRETQYF. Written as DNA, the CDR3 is TGTGCCAGCAGCTTAAAACGCCGGGAGACCCAGTACTTC.

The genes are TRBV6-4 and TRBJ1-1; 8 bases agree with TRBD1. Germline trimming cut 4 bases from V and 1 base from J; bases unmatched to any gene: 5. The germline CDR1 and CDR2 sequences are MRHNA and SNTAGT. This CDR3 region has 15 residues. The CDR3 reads CASSADRGGNTEAFF. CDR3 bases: TGTGCCAGCAGTGCAGACAGGGGAGGGAACACTGAAGCTTTCTTT.

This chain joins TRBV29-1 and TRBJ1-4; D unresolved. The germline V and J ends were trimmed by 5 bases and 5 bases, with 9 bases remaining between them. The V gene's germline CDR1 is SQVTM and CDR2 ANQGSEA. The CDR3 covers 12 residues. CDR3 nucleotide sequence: TGCAGCGTTCGCGAAAGGAATGAAAAACTGTTTTTT. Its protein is CSVRERNEKLFF.

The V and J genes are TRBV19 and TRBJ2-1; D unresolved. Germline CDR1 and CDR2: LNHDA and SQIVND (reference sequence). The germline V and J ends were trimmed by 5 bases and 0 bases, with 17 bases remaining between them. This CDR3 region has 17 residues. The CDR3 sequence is CASSPQVVQSSYNEQFF. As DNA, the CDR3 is TGTGCCAGTAGTCCCCAAGTCGTTCAGAGCTCCTACAATGAGCAGTTCTTC.

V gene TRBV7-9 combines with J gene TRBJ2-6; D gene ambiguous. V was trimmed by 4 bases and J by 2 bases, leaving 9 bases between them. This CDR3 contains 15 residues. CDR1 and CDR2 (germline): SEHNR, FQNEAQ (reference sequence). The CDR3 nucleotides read TGTGCCAGCAGCTCCCGTCTTACTGGGGCCAACGTCCTGACTTTC. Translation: CASSSRLTGANVLTF.

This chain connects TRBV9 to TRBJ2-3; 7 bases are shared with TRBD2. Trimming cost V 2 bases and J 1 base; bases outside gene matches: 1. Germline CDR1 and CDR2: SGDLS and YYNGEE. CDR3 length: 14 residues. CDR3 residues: CASSVTSGTDTQYF. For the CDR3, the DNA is TGTGCCAGCAGCGTCACTAGCGGCACAGATACGCAGTATTTT.

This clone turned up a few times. DNA for the CDR3: TGCGCCAGGACGAGGGAGGAGCCCCAGCATTTT. It translates to CARTREEPQHF. The chain joins TRBV5-1 to TRBJ1-5; no clear D gene. V gave up 8 bases and J gave up 8 bases, with 11 bases separating them. CDR1 SGHRS and CDR2 YFSETQ come from the germline V gene. The CDR3 consists of 11 residues.

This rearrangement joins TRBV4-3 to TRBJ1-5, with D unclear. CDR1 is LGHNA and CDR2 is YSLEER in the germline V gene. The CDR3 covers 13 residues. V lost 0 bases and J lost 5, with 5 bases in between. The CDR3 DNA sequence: TGCGCCAGCAGCCAAGATTGGGATCAGCCCCAGCATTTT. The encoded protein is CASSQDWDQPQHF.

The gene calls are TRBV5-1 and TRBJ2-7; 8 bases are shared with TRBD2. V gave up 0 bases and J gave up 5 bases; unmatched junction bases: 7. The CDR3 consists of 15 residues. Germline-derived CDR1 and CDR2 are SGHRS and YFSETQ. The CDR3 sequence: CASSLARAGGHEQYF. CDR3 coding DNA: TGCGCCAGCAGCTTGGCCAGGGCGGGAGGCCACGAGCAGTACTTC.

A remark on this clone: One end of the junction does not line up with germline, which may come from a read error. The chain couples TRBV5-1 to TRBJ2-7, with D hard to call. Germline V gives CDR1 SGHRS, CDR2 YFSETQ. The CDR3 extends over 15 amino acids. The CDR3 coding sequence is TGCGCCAGCAGCCGCACTAACGGCGTTGTATACGATCAGTACTTC. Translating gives CASSRTNGVVYDQYF.

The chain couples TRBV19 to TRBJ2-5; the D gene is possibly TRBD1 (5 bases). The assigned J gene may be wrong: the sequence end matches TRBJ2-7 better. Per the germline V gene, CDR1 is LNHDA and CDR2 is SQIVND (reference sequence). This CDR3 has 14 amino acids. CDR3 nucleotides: TGTGCCAGTAGTATCTGGGGCCGCTCCTACGAGCAGTACTTC. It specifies CASSIWGRSYEQYF.

CDR3 DNA sequence: TGTGCCAGCAGCTCAACCCTAGGGCTCGTGGGGGAGCAGTACTTC. Translation: CASSSTLGLVGEQYF. The J gene is TRBJ2-7, the V gene TRBV5-5; D is unresolved. CDR3 length equals 15 residues. The germline V gene has CDR1 SGHKS and CDR2 YYEKEE (reference sequence). Trimming removed 3 bases at V and 7 bases at J, with 20 bases between. Variable domain in full (rest from reference TRBV5-5 and TRBJ2-7): DAGVTQSPTHLIKTRGQQVTLRCSPISGHKSVSWYQQVLGQGPQFIFQYYEKEERGRGNFPDRFSARQFPNYSSELNVNALLLGDSALYLCASSSTLGLVGEQYFGPGTRLTVT.

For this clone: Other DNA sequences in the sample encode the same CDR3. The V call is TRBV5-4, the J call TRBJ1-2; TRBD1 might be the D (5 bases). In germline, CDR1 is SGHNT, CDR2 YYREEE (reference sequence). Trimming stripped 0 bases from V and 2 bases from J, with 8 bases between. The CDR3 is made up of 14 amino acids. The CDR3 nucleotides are TGTGCCAGCAGCTTGGGGGGCACGAACTATGGCTACACCTTC. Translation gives CASSLGGTNYGYTF.

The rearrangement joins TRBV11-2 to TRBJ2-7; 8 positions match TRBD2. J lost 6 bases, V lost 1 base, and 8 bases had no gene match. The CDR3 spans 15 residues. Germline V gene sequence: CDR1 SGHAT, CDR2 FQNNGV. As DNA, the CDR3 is TGTGCCAGCAGCTTAGTGGCGGGAGGCTTTCTCGAGCAGTACTTC. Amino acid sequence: CASSLVAGGFLEQYF. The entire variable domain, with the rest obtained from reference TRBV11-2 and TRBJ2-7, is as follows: EAGVAQSPRYKIIEKRQSVAFWCNPISGHATLYWYQQILGQGPKLLIQFQNNGVVDDSQLPKDRFSAERLKGVDSTLKIQPAKLEDSAVYLCASSLVAGGFLEQYFGPGTRLTVT.

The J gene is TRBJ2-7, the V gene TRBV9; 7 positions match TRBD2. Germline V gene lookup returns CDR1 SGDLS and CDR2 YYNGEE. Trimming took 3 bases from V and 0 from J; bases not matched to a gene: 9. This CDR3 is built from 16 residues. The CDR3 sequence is CASSGGGTTSSYEQYF. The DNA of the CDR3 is TGTGCCAGCAGCGGGGGAGGGACCACGAGCTCCTACGAGCAGTACTTC.

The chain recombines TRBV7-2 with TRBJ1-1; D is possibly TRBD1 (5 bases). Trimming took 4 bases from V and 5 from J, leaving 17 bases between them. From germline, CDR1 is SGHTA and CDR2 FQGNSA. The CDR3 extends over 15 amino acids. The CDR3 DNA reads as TGTGCCAGCAGCTCCCCCTCGGGGCGTTATACTGAAGCTTTCTTT. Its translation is CASSSPSGRYTEAFF.

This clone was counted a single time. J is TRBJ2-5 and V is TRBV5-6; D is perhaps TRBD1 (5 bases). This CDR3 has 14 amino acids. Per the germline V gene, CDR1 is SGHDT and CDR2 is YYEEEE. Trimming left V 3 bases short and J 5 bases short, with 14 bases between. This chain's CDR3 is CASSSVTGMETQYF. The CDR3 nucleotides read TGTGCCAGCAGCTCCGTTACAGGCATGGAGACCCAGTACTTC.

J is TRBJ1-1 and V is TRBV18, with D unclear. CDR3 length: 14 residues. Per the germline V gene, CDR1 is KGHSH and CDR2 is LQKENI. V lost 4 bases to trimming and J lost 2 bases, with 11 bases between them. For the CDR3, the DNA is TGTGCCAGCTCACTTTCCCGGGAAAACACTGAAGCTTTCTTT. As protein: CASSLSRENTEAFF. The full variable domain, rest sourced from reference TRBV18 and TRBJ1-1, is NAGVMQNPRHLVRRRGQEARLRCSPMKGHSHVYWYRQLPEEGLKFMVYLQKENIIDESGMPKERFSAEFPKEGPSILRIQQVVRGDSAAYFCASSLSRENTEAFFGQGTRLTVV.